The 15 T cell receptor beta chains listed next were all sequenced from one sample in a study of blood T cell repertoires in COVID-19. Measured with immunoSEQ multiplex PCR; TCRdb has only the in-frame clones, and not every one. The data contain fewer than 200,000 clones, 65% to 90% of them singletons. Sequencing used PBMCs or T cells enriched from blood (not recorded which). The receptor set was obtained from a woman aged 55-70 years with acute COVID-19.

This chain links TRBV29-1 with TRBJ2-3; TRBD2 aligns across 11 bases. The CDR3 covers 16 residues. Germline CDR1 SQVTM, CDR2 ANQGSEA. The V segment lost 2 bases and the J segment 3 bases; nucleotides outside the gene matches: 7. The chain's CDR3 is CSVETSGRSITDTQYF. The CDR3 coding sequence is TGCAGCGTTGAAACTAGCGGGAGATCGATTACAGATACGCAGTATTTT.

The CDR3 spells CSASKGTGLTDTQYF. The CDR3, as DNA: TGCAGTGCTAGTAAGGGGACAGGGCTTACAGATACGCAGTATTTT. The chain has TRBV20-1 and TRBJ2-3; TRBD1 matches 9 bases. In germline, CDR1 is DFQATT, CDR2 SNEGSKA (reference sequence). J lost 3 bases, V lost 3 bases, and 7 bases had no gene match. This CDR3 spans 15 amino acids.

The chain has TRBV2 and TRBJ2-2, with 9 bases that match TRBD2. Germline loops: CDR1 SNHLY, CDR2 FYNNEI. The CDR3 length is 15 residues. The J segment lost 3 bases and the V segment lost 4 bases, leaving 3 bases of the junction unmatched. CDR3 DNA sequence: TGTGCCAGCAGTGGGCTAGCGGGGTACACCGGGGAGCTGTTTTTT. Amino acid sequence: CASSGLAGYTGELFF.

V is TRBV18 and J is TRBJ2-1; maybe TRBD2 (5 bases). The CDR3 spans 14 residues. V lost 3 bases to trimming and J lost 2 bases, with 8 bases between them. Germline CDR1 KGHSH, CDR2 LQKENI. CDR3 nucleotide sequence: TGTGCCAGCTCACCTCCGGGAACCTACAATGAGCAGTTCTTC. As protein: CASSPPGTYNEQFF.

The chain uses TRBV6-5 and TRBJ1-2, with 7 positions matching TRBD1. This CDR3 comprises 14 residues. CDR1 and CDR2 from the germline V gene are MNHEY and SVGAGI. The V gene end was trimmed by 6 bases and the J gene end by 4 bases; junction bases not matched to a gene: 8. In nucleotides, the CDR3 is TGTGCCAGCAGGGCCACAGGGGTCCCCTATGGCTACACCTTC. This translates into CASRATGVPYGYTF.

V is TRBV19 and J is TRBJ1-1; D ambiguous. This CDR3 is built from 15 residues. Per germline, CDR1 LNHDA and CDR2 SQIVND (reference sequence). Trimming stripped 5 bases from V and 3 bases from J, with 16 bases between. In DNA, the CDR3 is TGTGCCAGTAGTCCCAAGATCTTCACAGACACTGAAGCTTTCTTT. It translates to CASSPKIFTDTEAFF.

CDR3 bases: TGTGCCAGCAACCCCGGGACAACTGGAAACACCATATATTTT. It is translated as CASNPGTTGNTIYF. The chain carries TRBV3-1 (or the pseudogene TRBV3-2) and TRBJ1-3, with D tentatively TRBD1 (6 bases). The CDR3 contains 14 residues. The V gene's germline CDR1 is LGHDT and CDR2 YNNKEL (reference sequence). The ends were cut back, 7 bases at V and 2 bases at J, with 12 bases in the middle.

CDR3 protein: CASTHQEGIIQPQHF. The CDR3 bases are TGTGCCAGCACTCACCAAGAGGGAATCATCCAGCCCCAGCATTTT. The rearrangement joins TRBV7-9 to TRBJ1-5; D remains ambiguous. V lost 7 bases, J lost 7 bases, and 20 bases lay in between. This CDR3 has 15 amino acids. Germline assignment: CDR1 SEHNR and CDR2 FQNEAQ (reference sequence).

CDR3 sequence reads: CASSTPGRGAFF. The DNA of the CDR3 is TGTGCCAGCAGTACTCCCGGACGAGGGGCTTTCTTT. The J gene is TRBJ1-1, the V gene TRBV27, with D unclear. V lost 5 bases, J lost 11 bases, and 15 bases lay in between. Germline assignment: CDR1 MNHEY and CDR2 SMNVEV (reference sequence). This CDR3 region has 12 residues.

The chain is built from TRBV15 and TRBJ2-7; D is perhaps TRBD1 (5 bases). V lost 5 bases, J lost 5 bases, and 13 bases lay in between. From germline, CDR1 is LNHNV and CDR2 YYDKDF (reference sequence). This CDR3 contains 13 residues. CDR3 amino acids: CATSPLQGHEQYF. The CDR3 bases are TGTGCCACCAGCCCGTTGCAGGGCCACGAGCAGTACTTC.

The chain joins TRBV24-1 to TRBJ2-1; D not certain. With 5 bases removed from V and 0 bases from J, the gap between germline ends came to 10 bases. Germline V CDR1 and CDR2: KGHDR, SFDVKD. The CDR3 is 15 residues long. The CDR3 DNA reads as TGTGCCACCAGTGGTTGGCGGAGCTCCTACAATGAGCAGTTCTTC. Amino acid sequence: CATSGWRSSYNEQFF.

This clone showed up just once. This chain links TRBV15 with TRBJ2-1; tentative D call: TRBD1 (6 bases). V was clipped by 3 bases and J by 8 bases, with 17 bases between them. CDR3 length: 15 residues. The V gene's germline CDR1 is LNHNV and CDR2 YYDKDF (reference sequence). The CDR3 DNA is TGTGCCACCAGCAGTGTACAGGGCGGCGGGTATGAGCAGTTCTTC. Protein: CATSSVQGGGYEQFF.

The V gene is TRBV3-1 (or the pseudogene TRBV3-2), the J gene TRBJ2-6, with D possibly TRBD2 on 5 matching bases. Germline V gene lookup returns CDR1 LGHDT and CDR2 YNNKEL (reference sequence). Trimming cost V 3 bases and J 0 bases, with 9 bases left between them. The CDR3 is 16 residues long. The CDR3 reads CASSQWGVSGANVLTF. DNA of the CDR3: TGTGCCAGCAGCCAGTGGGGAGTCTCTGGGGCCAACGTCCTGACTTTC.

This chain joins TRBV7-9 and TRBJ2-2, with a tentative D call TRBD1 (6 bases). Trimming took 4 bases from V and 2 from J, leaving 11 bases between them. Germline V lookup: CDR1 SEHNR, CDR2 FQNEAQ (reference sequence). The CDR3 contains 15 residues. The CDR3 loop reads CASSSPGQNTGELFF. CDR3 DNA: TGTGCCAGCAGCTCACCGGGACAAAACACCGGGGAGCTGTTTTTT. The full variable domain, rest sourced from reference TRBV7-9 and TRBJ2-2, is DTGVSQNPRHKITKRGQNVTFRCDPISEHNRLYWYRQTLGQGPEFLTYFQNEAQLEKSRLLSDRFSAERPKGSFSTLEIQRTEQGDSAMYLCASSSPGQNTGELFFGEGSRLTVL.

CDR3 residues: CASSPPRHTIQETQYF. The CDR3 DNA is TGTGCCAGCAGCCCTCCCCGCCACACTATTCAAGAGACCCAGTACTTC. The rearrangement joins TRBV6-2 or TRBV6-3 to TRBJ2-5, with D uncertain. The germline CDR1 and CDR2 sequences are MNHEY and SVGEGT. The CDR3 is 16 residues long. Trimming pared 6 bases from V and 2 bases from J, leaving 19 bases between.